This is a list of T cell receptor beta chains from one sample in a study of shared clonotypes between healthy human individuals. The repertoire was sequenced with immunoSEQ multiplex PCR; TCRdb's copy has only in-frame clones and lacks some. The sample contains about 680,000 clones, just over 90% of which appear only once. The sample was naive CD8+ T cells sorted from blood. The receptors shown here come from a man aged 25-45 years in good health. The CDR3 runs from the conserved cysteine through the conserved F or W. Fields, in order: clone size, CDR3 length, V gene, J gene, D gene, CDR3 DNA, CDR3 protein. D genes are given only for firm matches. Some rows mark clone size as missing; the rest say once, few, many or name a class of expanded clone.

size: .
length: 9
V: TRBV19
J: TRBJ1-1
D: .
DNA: TGTGCCACCTTTATTCAAGCTTTCTTT
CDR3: CATFIQAFF

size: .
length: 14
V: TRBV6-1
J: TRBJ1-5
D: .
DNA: TGTGCCAGCACCTTGGCGGAGGAGGTGTGGCCCCAGCATTTT
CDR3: CASTLAEEVWPQHF

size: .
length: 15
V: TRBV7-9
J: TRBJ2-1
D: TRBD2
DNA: TGTGCCAGCAGCTCTGCTAGCGGGAGGTCGGATGAGCAGTTCTTC
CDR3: CASSSASGRSDEQFF

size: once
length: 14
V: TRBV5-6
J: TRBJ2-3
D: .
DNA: TGTGCCAGCAGCCTGGACAGTTCTCAGGATACGCAGTATTTT
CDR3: CASSLDSSQDTQYF

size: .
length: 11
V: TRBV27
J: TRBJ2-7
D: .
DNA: TGTGCCAGCAGCTCCAACAACGAGCAGTACTTC
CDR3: CASSSNNEQYF

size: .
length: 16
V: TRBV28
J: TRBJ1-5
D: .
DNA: TGTGCCAGCAGTTCCCTCCCAGGGAGCAGGGATCAGCCCCAGCATTTT
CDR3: CASSSLPGSRDQPQHF

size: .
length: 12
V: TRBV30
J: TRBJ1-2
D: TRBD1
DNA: TGTGCCTGGAGTCCGGACAGGGTCGGCTACACCTTC
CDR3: CAWSPDRVGYTF

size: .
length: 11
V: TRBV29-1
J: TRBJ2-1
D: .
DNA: TGCAGCGTTGAAAGGGGCTATGAGCAGTTCTTC
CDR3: CSVERGYEQFF

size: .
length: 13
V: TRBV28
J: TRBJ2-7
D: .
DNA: TGTGCCAGCAGTTTTGGTGGGGGTTACGAGCAGTACTTC
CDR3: CASSFGGGYEQYF

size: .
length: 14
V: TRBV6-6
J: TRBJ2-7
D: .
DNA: TGTGCCAGTAGCGCAGGGGACCAGTCCTACGAGCAGTACTTC
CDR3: CASSAGDQSYEQYF

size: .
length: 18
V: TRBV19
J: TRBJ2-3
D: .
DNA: TGTGCCAGTAGGCCGGTCGGACTGTTAGCGGCTAGCACAGATACGCAGTATTTT
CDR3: CASRPVGLLAASTDTQYF

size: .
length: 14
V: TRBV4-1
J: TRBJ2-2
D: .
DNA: TGCGCCAGCAGCCAAGGGGCAATTACCGGGGAGCTGTTTTTT
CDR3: CASSQGAITGELFF

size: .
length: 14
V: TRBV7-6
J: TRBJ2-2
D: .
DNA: TGTGCCAGCAGCTCAGGACCAAACACCGGGGAGCTGTTTTTT
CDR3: CASSSGPNTGELFF

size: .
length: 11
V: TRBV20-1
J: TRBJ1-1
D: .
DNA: TGCAGTGCTAGAGATGGGTTGGAAGCTTTCTTT
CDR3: CSARDGLEAFF

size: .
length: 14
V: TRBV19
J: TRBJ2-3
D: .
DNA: TGTGCCAGTAGTAGAGACTACAGCACAGATACGCAGTATTTT
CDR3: CASSRDYSTDTQYF

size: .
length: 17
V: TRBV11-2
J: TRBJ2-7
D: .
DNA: TGTGCCAGCAGCTCACCCACGACAGCCCTAACCCGCTACGAGCAGTACTTC
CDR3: CASSSPTTALTRYEQYF

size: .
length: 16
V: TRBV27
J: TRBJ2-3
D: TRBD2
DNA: TGTGCCAGCAGTTTTGGGACTAGCGGGAGTATAGATACGCAGTATTTT
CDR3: CASSFGTSGSIDTQYF

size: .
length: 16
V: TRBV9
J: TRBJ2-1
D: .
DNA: TGTGCCAGCAGCCCCCCGAGGAGTGGTGCGCACAATGAGCAGTTCTTC
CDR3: CASSPPRSGAHNEQFF

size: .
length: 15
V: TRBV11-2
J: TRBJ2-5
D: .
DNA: TGTGCCAGCAGCTTAATGACTTCCCCCCAAGAGACCCAGTACTTC
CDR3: CASSLMTSPQETQYF

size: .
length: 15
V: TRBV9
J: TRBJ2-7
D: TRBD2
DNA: TGTGCCAGCAGCGTATATGGCGGGAGCTCCTACGAGCAGTACTTC
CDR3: CASSVYGGSSYEQYF

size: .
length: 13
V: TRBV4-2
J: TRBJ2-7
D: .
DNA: TGTGCCAGCAGCCCCAAGGCTCTCTACGAGCAGTACTTC
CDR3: CASSPKALYEQYF

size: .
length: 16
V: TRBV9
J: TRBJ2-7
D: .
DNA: TGTGCCAGCAGCGCCGATGGAGGGGGGAGTAGCTACGAGCAGTACTTC
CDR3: CASSADGGGSSYEQYF

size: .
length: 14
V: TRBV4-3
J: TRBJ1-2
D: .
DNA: TGCGCCAGCAGCCAAGATGTTTCCTCCGCCGGCTACACCTTC
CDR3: CASSQDVSSAGYTF

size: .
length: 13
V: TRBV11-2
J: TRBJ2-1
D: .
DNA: TGTGCCAGCAGCCCCCCCGGGGGCGATGAGCAGTTCTTC
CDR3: CASSPPGGDEQFF

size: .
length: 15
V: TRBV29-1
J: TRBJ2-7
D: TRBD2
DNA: TGCAGCGTTGAAGATCCTTTCGGGGAGGGCTACGAGCAGTACTTC
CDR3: CSVEDPFGEGYEQYF

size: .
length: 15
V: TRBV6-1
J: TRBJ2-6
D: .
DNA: TGTGCCAGCAGTGAAGGAGGGTCTGGGGCCAACGTCCTGACTTTC
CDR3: CASSEGGSGANVLTF

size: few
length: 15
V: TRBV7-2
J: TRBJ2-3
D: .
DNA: TGTGCCAGCAGCTCCGCCCTAGGTGTCACAGATACGCAGTATTTT
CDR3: CASSSALGVTDTQYF

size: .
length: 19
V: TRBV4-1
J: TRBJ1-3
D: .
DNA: TGCGCCAGCAGCCAAGTAAAGTGGGAGCGGATGATCTCTGGAAACACCATATATTTT
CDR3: CASSQVKWERMISGNTIYF

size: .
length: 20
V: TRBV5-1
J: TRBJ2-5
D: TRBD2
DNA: TGCGCCAGCAGCTTGGGTATGGCGGGACTAGCGGACCTGTACCAAGAGACCCAGTACTTC
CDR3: CASSLGMAGLADLYQETQYF

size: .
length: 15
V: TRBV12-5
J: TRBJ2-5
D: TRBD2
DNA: TGTGCTAGTGCCACGGAGACTAGCGGGAGGCAGACCCAGTACTTC
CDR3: CASATETSGRQTQYF

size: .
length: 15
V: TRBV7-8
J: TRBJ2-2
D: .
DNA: TGTGCCAGCAGCTCCCTGGGGGGGGCTGACGGGGAGCTGTTTTTT
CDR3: CASSSLGGADGELFF

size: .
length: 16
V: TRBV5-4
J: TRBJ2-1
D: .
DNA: TGCGCCAGCAGCCAAGATTTGGGCGCCCCTAGTAATGAGCAGTTCTTC
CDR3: CASSQDLGAPSNEQFF

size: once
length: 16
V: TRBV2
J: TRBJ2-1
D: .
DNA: TGTGCCAGCAGTGTGGGGAACTTCGACCTCAACAATGAGCAGTTCTTC
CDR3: CASSVGNFDLNNEQFF

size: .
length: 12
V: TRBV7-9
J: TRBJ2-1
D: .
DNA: TGTGCCAGCAGTCCAATGAGGGATGAGCAGTTCTTC
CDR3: CASSPMRDEQFF

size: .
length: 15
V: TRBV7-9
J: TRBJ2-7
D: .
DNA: TGTGCCAGCAGCCCCGAGCCGGGACCTCACTACGAGCAGTACTTC
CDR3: CASSPEPGPHYEQYF

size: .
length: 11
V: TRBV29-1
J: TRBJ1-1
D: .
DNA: TGCAGCGTTGAATCTACAGGAGTAGCTTTCTTT
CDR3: CSVESTGVAFF

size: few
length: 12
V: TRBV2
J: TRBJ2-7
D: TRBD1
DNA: TGTGCCAGCAGCCCACAGGGGCGGGAGCAGTACTTC
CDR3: CASSPQGREQYF

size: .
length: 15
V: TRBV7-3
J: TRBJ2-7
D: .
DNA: TGTGCCAGCAGCTTATGGTCAGGGGCCAACTACGAGCAGTACTTC
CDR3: CASSLWSGANYEQYF

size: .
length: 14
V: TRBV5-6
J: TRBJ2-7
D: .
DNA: TGTGCCAGCAGCTTGGCGGACAGTACCTACGAGCAGTACTTC
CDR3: CASSLADSTYEQYF

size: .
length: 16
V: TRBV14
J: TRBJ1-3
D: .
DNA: TGTGCCAGCAGCCAAGATTATATGGGGGGCGAAAACACCATATATTTT
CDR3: CASSQDYMGGENTIYF

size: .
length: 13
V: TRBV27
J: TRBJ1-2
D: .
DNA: TGTGCCAGCAGTTTGGGTGCTAACTATGGCTACACCTTC
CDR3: CASSLGANYGYTF

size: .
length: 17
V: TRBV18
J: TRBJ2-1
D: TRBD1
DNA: TGTGCCAGCTCCCAGCCCCCGACAGGGGGCTCCTACAATGAGCAGTTCTTC
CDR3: CASSQPPTGGSYNEQFF

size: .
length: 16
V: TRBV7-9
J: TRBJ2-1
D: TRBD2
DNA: TGTGCCAGCAGGCAAACAAGACTAGCGGCCGACAATGAGCAGTTCTTC
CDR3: CASRQTRLAADNEQFF

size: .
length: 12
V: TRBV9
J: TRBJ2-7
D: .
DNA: TGTGCCAGCAGCGTACAGGGATCTGAGCAGTACTTC
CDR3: CASSVQGSEQYF

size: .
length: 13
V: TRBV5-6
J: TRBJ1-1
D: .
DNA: TGTGCCAGCAGCTTGGAAGGGAACACTGAAGCTTTCTTT
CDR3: CASSLEGNTEAFF

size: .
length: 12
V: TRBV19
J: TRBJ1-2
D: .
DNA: TGTGCCAGTAGTTTCTTCGGCTATGGCTACACCTTC
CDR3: CASSFFGYGYTF

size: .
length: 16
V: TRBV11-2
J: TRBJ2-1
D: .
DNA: TGTGCCAGCAGCCGGGGAGGGGGAGGACGGAACAATGAGCAGTTCTTC
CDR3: CASSRGGGGRNNEQFF

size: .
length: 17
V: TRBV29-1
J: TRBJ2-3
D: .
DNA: TGCAGCGTTGAAGGGCAGGGGGCACGGCTAGCGGACAATACGCAGTATTTT
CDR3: CSVEGQGARLADNTQYF